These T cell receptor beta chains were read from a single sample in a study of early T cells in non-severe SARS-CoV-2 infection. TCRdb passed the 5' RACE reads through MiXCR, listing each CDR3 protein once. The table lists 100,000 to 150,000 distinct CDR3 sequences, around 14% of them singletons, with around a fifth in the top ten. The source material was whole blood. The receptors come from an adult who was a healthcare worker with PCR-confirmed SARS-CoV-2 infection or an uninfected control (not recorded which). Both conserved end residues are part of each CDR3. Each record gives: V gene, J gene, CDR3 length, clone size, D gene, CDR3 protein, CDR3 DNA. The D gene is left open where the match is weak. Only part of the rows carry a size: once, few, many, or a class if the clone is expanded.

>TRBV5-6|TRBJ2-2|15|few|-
CASSLGVEYTGELFF
TGTGCCAGCAGCTTGGGGGTCGAGTACACCGGGGAGCTGTTTTTT
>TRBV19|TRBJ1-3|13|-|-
CASSNQGGNTIYF
TGTGCCAGTAGTAACCAGGGTGGAAACACCATATATTTT
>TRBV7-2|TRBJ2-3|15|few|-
CASSPLGENTDTQYF
TGTGCCAGCAGCCCCCTTGGGGAGAACACAGATACGCAGTATTTT
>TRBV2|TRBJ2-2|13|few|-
CASSRDGTGELFF
TGTGCCAGCAGTAGGGACGGCACCGGGGAGCTGTTTTTT
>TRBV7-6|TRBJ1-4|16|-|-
CASSRGAYATNEKLFF
TGTGCCAGCAGCCGGGGGGCATATGCAACTAATGAAAAACTGTTTTTT
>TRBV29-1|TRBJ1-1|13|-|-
CSVNRDMNTEAFF
TGCAGCGTTAACAGGGACATGAACACTGAAGCTTTCTTT
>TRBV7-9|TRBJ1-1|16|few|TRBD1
CASSLGQANTNTEAFF
TGTGCCAGCAGTTTGGGACAGGCGAATACCAACACTGAAGCTTTCTTT
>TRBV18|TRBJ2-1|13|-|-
CASSPPGHPEQFF
TGTGCCAGCTCACCACCGGGCCACCCTGAGCAGTTCTTC
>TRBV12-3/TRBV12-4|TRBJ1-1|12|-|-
CASSFVFTEAFF
TGTGCCAGCAGTTTTGTCTTCACTGAAGCTTTCTTT
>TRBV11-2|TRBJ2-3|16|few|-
CASSLRPNLNTDTQYF
TGTGCCAGCAGCTTACGGCCCAACCTAAACACAGATACGCAGTATTTT
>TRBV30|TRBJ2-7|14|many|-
CAWSVRGTSYEQYF
TGTGCCTGGAGTGTCAGGGGCACCTCCTACGAGCAGTACTTC
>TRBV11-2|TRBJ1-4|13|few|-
CASSSGGMEKLFF
TGTGCCAGCAGCTCGGGGGGTATGGAAAAACTGTTTTTT
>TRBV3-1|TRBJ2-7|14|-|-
CASSRIGGVYEQYF
TGTGCCAGCAGCCGAATTGGGGGAGTCTACGAGCAGTACTTC
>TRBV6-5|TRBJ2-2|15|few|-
CASSSQIAGTGELFF
TGTGCCAGCAGTTCCCAGATAGCAGGGACCGGGGAGCTGTTTTTT
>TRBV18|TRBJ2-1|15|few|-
CASSQSRALRNEQFF
TGTGCCAGCTCACAGAGCAGGGCCCTCCGCAATGAGCAGTTCTTC
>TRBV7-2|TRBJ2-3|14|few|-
CASSSFSGSDTQYF
TGTGCCAGCAGCTCCTTCTCGGGCTCAGATACGCAGTATTTT
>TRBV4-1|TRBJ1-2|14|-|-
CASSQSIGIYGYTF
TGCGCCAGCAGCCAAAGTATAGGGATCTATGGCTACACCTTC
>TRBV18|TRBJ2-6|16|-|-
CASSPSGGLGANVLTF
TGTGCCAGCTCACCATCCGGTGGTCTGGGGGCCAACGTCCTGACTTTC
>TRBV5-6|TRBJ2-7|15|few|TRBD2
CASSSGLAGDYEQYF
TGTGCCAGCAGCTCCGGACTAGCGGGGGACTACGAGCAGTACTTC
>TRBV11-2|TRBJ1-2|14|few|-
CASSSDLTIGGYTF
TGTGCCAGCAGTTCCGATCTAACAATAGGTGGCTACACCTTC
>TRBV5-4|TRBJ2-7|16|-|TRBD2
CASSLDPLAGSYEQYF
TGTGCCAGCAGCTTGGATCCCCTAGCGGGGTCCTACGAGCAGTACTTC
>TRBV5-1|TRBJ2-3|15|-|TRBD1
CASSVGQGDTDTQYF
TGCGCCAGCAGCGTGGGACAGGGCGACACAGATACGCAGTATTTT
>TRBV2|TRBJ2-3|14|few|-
CASTRRDSTDTQYF
TGTGCCAGCACTAGGAGGGACAGTACAGATACGCAGTATTTT
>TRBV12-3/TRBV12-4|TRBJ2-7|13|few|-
CASSPDSYYEQYF
TGTGCCAGCAGTCCCGACAGTTACTACGAGCAGTACTTC
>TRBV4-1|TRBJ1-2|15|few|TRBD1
CASSQVPGQNYGYTF
TGCGCCAGCAGCCAAGTCCCGGGACAGAACTATGGCTACACCTTC
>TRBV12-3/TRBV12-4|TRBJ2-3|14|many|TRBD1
CASTLGTVIDTQYF
TGTGCCAGCACTCTGGGGACAGTGATAGATACGCAGTATTTT
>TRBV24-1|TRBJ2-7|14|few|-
CATANWAGPYEQYF
TGTGCCACCGCAAATTGGGCAGGGCCCTACGAGCAGTACTTC
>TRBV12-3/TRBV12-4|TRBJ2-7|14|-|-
CASSHVGHSYEQYF
TGTGCCAGCAGTCATGTAGGACACTCCTACGAGCAGTACTTC
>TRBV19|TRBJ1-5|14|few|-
CASSPDPSVRVSLF
TGTGCCAGTAGCCCCGATCCTTCCGTCCGGGTTAGTCTTTTT
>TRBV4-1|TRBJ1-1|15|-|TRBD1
CASSQPTGLGTEAFF
TGCGCCAGCAGCCAACCGACAGGGTTGGGCACTGAAGCTTTCTTT
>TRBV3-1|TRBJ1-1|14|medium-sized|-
CASSPGDWSGEAFF
TGTGCCAGCTCACCGGGGGATTGGAGTGGTGAAGCTTTCTTT
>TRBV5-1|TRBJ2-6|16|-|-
CASSLAGFAGANVLTF
TGCGCCAGCAGCTTAGCGGGCTTCGCCGGGGCCAACGTCCTGACTTTC
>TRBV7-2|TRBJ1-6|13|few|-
CAVSGQSNSPLHF
TGTGCCGTTTCGGGGCAGAGTAATTCACCCCTCCACTTT